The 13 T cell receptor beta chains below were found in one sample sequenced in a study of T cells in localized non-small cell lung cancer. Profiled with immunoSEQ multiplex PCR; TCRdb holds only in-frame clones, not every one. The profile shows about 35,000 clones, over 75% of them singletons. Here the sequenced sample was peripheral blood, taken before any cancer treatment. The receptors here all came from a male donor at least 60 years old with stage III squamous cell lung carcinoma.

CDR3: CASSLARWGDTEAFF. CDR3 sequence (DNA): TGCGCCAGCAGCTTGGCCAGATGGGGGGACACTGAAGCTTTCTTT. The chain joins TRBV5-1 to TRBJ1-1; D perhaps matches TRBD1 (5 bases). The CDR3 totals 15 residues. V shed 0 bases and J shed 3 bases, with 12 bases lying between them. From germline, CDR1 is SGHRS and CDR2 YFSETQ.

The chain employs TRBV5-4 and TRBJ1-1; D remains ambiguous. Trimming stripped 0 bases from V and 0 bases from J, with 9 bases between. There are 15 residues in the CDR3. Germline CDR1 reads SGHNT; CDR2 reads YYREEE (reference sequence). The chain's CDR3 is CASSLAAAMNTEAFF. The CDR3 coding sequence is TGTGCCAGCAGCTTGGCCGCGGCCATGAACACTGAAGCTTTCTTT.

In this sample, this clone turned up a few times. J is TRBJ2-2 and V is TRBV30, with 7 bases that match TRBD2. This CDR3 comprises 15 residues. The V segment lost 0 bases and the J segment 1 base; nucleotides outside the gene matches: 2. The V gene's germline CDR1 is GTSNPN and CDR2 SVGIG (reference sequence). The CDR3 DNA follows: TGTGCCTGGAGTGTGGGCGGGAGGAACACCGGGGAGCTGTTTTTT. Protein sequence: CAWSVGGRNTGELFF.

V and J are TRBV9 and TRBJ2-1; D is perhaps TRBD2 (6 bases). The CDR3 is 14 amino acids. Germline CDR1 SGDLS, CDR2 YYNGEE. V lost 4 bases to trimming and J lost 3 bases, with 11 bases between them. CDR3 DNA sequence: TGTGCCAGCAGCTCGGGACTTGGCTACAATGAGCAGTTCTTC. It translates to CASSSGLGYNEQFF.

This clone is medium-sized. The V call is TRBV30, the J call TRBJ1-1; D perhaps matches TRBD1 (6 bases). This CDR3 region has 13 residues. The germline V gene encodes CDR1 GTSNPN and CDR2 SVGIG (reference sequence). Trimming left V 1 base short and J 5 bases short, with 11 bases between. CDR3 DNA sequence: TGTGCCTGGAGTGCCGACAGGCGGACTGAAGCTTTCTTT. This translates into CAWSADRRTEAFF.

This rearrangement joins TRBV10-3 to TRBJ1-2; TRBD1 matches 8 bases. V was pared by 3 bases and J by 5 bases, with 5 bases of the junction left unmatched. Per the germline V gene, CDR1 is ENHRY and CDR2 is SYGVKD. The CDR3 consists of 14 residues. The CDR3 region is CAISEGDRTYGYTF. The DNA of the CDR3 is TGTGCCATCAGTGAAGGGGACAGGACATATGGCTACACCTTC.

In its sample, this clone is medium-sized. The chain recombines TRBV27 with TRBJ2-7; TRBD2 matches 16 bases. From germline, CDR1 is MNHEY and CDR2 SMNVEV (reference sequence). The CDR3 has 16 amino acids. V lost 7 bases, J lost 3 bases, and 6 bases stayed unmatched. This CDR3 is CASIGTSGGGVYEQYF. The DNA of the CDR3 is TGTGCCAGCATCGGGACTAGCGGGGGGGGCGTCTACGAGCAGTACTTC.

The CDR3 here is CASTPQHREYFNSPLHF. CDR3 nucleotide sequence: TGTGCCAGTACCCCTCAACACAGGGAGTATTTTAATTCACCCCTCCACTTT. The V and J genes are TRBV19 and TRBJ1-6; possible D gene TRBD1, 6 bases. The V gene's germline CDR1 is LNHDA and CDR2 SQIVND (reference sequence). This CDR3 is 17 amino acids long. V lost 7 bases, J lost 6 bases, and 22 bases lay in between.

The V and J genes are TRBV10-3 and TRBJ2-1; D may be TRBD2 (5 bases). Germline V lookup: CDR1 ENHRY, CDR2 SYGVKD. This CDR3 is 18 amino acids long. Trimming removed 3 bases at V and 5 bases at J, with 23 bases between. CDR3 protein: CAISDLGISPEVDNEQFF. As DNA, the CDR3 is TGTGCCATCAGTGACCTCGGGATTAGCCCTGAAGTGGACAATGAGCAGTTCTTC.

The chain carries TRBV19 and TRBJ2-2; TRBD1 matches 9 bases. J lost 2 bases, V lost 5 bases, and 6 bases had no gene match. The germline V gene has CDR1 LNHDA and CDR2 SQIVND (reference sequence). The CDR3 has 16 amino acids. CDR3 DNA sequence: TGTGCCAGTAGTCCCGGGACAGGGATCAACACCGGGGAGCTGTTTTTT. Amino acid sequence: CASSPGTGINTGELFF.

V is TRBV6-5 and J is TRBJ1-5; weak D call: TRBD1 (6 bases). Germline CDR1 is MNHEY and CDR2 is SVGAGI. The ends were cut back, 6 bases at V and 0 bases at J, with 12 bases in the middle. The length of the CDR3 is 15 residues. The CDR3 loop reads CASSAGQNSNQPQHF. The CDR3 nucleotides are TGTGCCAGCAGCGCAGGACAGAATAGCAATCAGCCCCAGCATTTT.

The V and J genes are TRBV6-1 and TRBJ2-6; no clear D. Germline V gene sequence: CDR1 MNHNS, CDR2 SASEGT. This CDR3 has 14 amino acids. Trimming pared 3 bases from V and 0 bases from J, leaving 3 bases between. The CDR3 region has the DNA TGTGCCAGCAGTGACCTCTCTGGGGCCAACGTCCTGACTTTC. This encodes CASSDLSGANVLTF.

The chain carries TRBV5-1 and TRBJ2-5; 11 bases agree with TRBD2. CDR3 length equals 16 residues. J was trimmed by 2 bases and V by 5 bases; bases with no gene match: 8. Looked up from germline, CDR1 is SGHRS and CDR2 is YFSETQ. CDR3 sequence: CASRLTSGGRQETQYF. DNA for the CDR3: TGCGCCAGCAGGCTAACTAGCGGGGGCCGTCAAGAGACCCAGTACTTC.